Below are 7 T cell receptor beta chains sequenced from a single sample in a study of OX40 agonist ivuxolimab in advanced cancers. The protocol was immunoSEQ multiplex PCR, while the TCRdb copy is restricted to in-frame clones and leaves out a portion. The data hold some 62,000 clones, with 92% observed a single time. The source material was CD4+ or CD8+ T cells sorted from blood, sampled in a trial of the OX40 agonist ivuxolimab. These receptors originate from an adult with an advanced solid tumor such as melanoma, head and neck, liver or kidney cancer.

J is TRBJ2-7 and V is TRBV5-1; D perhaps matches TRBD2 (6 bases). Trimming pared 4 bases from V and 0 bases from J, leaving 11 bases between. The CDR3 spans 14 residues. The germline gives CDR1 SGHRS, CDR2 YFSETQ. This chain's CDR3 is CASSGEAGSYEQYF. For the CDR3, the DNA is TGCGCCAGCAGCGGAGAAGCGGGCTCCTACGAGCAGTACTTC.

The chain couples TRBV20-1 to TRBJ2-3; D gene unclear. The V end lost 8 bases, the J end lost 2 bases, and 8 bases lay between the germline ends. CDR1 is DFQATT, CDR2 SNEGSKA, per germline (reference sequence). This CDR3 region has 11 residues. The CDR3 spells CSCVLTDTQYF. The CDR3 nucleotides are TGCAGTTGCGTCCTCACAGATACGCAGTATTTT.

The chain joins TRBV5-6 to TRBJ2-7, with D unresolved. V was trimmed by 4 bases and J by 0 bases, leaving 5 bases between them. Looked up from germline, CDR1 is SGHDT and CDR2 is YYEEEE. The CDR3 has 12 amino acids. The CDR3 DNA sequence: TGTGCCAGCAGCGCCAACTCCTACGAGCAGTACTTC. Amino acids: CASSANSYEQYF.

The chain links TRBV7-8 to TRBJ1-2; no clear D gene. CDR3 size: 13 residues. The germline CDR1 and CDR2 sequences are SGHVS and FQNEAQ. V lost 4 bases to trimming and J lost 5 bases, with 11 bases between them. The CDR3 sequence: CASSSREEYGYTF. The CDR3 nucleotides are TGTGCCAGCAGCTCCCGGGAGGAGTATGGCTACACCTTC.

The V call is TRBV5-4, the J call TRBJ1-5; 7 nucleotides match TRBD1. Germline CDR1 is SGHNT and CDR2 is YYREEE (reference sequence). The CDR3 has 15 residues. With 0 bases clipped from V and 4 bases from J, the junction kept 4 bases outside the gene matches. CDR3 residues: CASSLGGQQNQPQHF. The CDR3 region has the DNA TGTGCCAGCAGCTTGGGGGGACAGCAAAATCAGCCCCAGCATTTT.

The chain is built from TRBV6-1 and TRBJ1-1; tentative D call: TRBD1 (5 bases). This CDR3 is built from 13 residues. V lost 8 bases, J lost 1 base, and 11 bases lay in between. Looked up from germline, CDR1 is MNHNS and CDR2 is SASEGT. The CDR3 coding sequence is TGTGCCAGCGGGGGGTTTGGGAACACTGAAGCTTTCTTT. It codes for CASGGFGNTEAFF.

J is TRBJ2-3 and V is TRBV5-1, with D perhaps TRBD1 (5 bases). The V end lost 0 bases, the J end lost 4 bases, and 12 bases lay between the germline ends. CDR1 SGHRS and CDR2 YFSETQ come from the germline V gene. The CDR3 is 15 residues long. For the CDR3, the DNA is TGCGCCAGCAGCTTGGACAGGACCGGCCCAGATACGCAGTATTTT. Its translation: CASSLDRTGPDTQYF.